One and the same sample provided the 5 T cell receptor beta chains below, sequenced in a study of T cell clonality in common variable immunodeficiency. Some clones are missing from TCRdb's copy, which holds only in-frame ones; the method was immunoSEQ multiplex PCR. This sample comprises tens of thousands of clones, none seen once only. The sample was peripheral blood mononuclear cells. All receptors derive from a person aged 18 to 75 in good health.

This clone was seen at least ten times. The read ends 3 residues shy of where the CDR3 ends; the end is completed using the germline J gene. The chain combines TRBV20-1 with TRBJ2-3; D unresolved. Germline V gene sequence: CDR1 DFQATT, CDR2 SNEGSKA (reference sequence). V gave up 5 bases and J gave up 1 base, with 10 bases separating them. This CDR3 contains 13 residues. The sequenced CDR3 bases are TGCAGTGCTGAGGTACGGGGCACAGATACG. Its translation is CSAEVRGTDT. The entire CDR3 is CSAEVRGTDTQYF.

This clone was detected ten times or more. The missing CDR3 end, 3 residues past where the read stops, is filled in from the germline J gene. The chain uses TRBV10-1 and TRBJ2-7; 11 bases are shared with TRBD1. This CDR3 is 14 amino acids long. Germline V gene data show CDR1 as WNHNN and CDR2 as SYGVQD (reference sequence). Trimming at V came to 3 bases and at J to 6 bases, leaving 4 bases not matched to a gene. Partial CDR3 DNA: TGCGCCAGCAGTGAAGGGACAGGGGGTCGCGAG. This codes for CASSEGTGGRE. The full CDR3 sequence reads CASSEGTGGREQYF.

This clone was detected many times. The read finishes 3 residues shy of the CDR3 end, and the germline J gene is used to complete it. V gene TRBV28 combines with J gene TRBJ2-6, with a tentative D call TRBD2 (5 bases). Per the germline V gene, CDR1 is MDHEN and CDR2 is SYDVKM. V lost 6 bases and J 2 bases, leaving 11 bases between the germline ends. The CDR3 runs to 15 residues. The CDR3 bases that were read are TGTGCCAGCAGAAAAACGGGGACTGGGGCCAACGTC. As protein: CASRKTGTGANV. The full CDR3 protein is CASRKTGTGANVLTF.

This clone came up many times. The missing CDR3 end, 3 residues past where the read stops, is filled in from the germline J gene. The J gene is TRBJ1-4, the V gene TRBV7-9, with D tentatively TRBD1 (5 bases). Germline loops: CDR1 SEHNR, CDR2 FQNEAQ (reference sequence). The CDR3 has 13 residues. Between the trimmed V and J ends, which lost 4 bases and 6 bases, there was a span of 9 bases. The CDR3: CASSSGTYEKLFF. The DNA read from the CDR3 is TGTGCCAGCAGCTCCGGGACTTATGAAAAA.

This clone was detected only a few times. The read terminates 3 residues before the CDR3 end, so the remaining end is supplied by the germline J gene. V gene TRBV2 combines with J gene TRBJ2-7, with D unresolved. Trimming left V 10 bases short and J 5 bases short, with 21 bases between. The germline CDR1 and CDR2 sequences are SNHLY and FYNNEI. The CDR3 totals 14 residues. The CDR3 sequence: CATAKSEVAHEQYF. CDR3 bases read: TGTGCCACCGCCAAGAGCGAAGTGGCCCACGAG.